This T cell receptor (beta chain) came from a study of CD8 T cells in ankylosing spondylitis. Quantitative molecular-barcoded 5'-RACE generated the TCR beta libraries. TCRdb passed the 5' RACE reads through MiXCR, listing each CDR3 protein once. This table has 330,000 or so distinct CDR3 sequences, 6.5% to 10% appearing once. CDR1 and CDR2 from the germline V gene are ENHRY and SYGVKD. V was pared by 4 bases and J by 8 bases, with 9 bases of the junction left unmatched. The CDR3 extends over 15 amino acids. Study-level findings and limits: Disease-linked clones bore a CD8+ phenotype, appearing relatively rarely in peripheral blood. Enrichment of disease-linked clones was reportedly significant in matched ankylosing spondylitis synovial fluid. Typical of ankylosing spondylitis blood, it appeared, was a TCR beta motif of under 10 highly homologous variants.

On this clonotype: The antigen remains unidentified.

The sample was blood, either unsorted or a sorted T cell fraction (not recorded which). The chain recombines TRBV10-3 with TRBJ2-1; TRBD1 aligns across 9 bases. This receptor was taken from a male donor with ankylosing spondylitis. As DNA, the CDR3 is TGTGCCATCAGTGCCCGGGACAGGGAGACCGATGAGCAGTTCTTC. Its translation is CAISARDRETDEQFF.